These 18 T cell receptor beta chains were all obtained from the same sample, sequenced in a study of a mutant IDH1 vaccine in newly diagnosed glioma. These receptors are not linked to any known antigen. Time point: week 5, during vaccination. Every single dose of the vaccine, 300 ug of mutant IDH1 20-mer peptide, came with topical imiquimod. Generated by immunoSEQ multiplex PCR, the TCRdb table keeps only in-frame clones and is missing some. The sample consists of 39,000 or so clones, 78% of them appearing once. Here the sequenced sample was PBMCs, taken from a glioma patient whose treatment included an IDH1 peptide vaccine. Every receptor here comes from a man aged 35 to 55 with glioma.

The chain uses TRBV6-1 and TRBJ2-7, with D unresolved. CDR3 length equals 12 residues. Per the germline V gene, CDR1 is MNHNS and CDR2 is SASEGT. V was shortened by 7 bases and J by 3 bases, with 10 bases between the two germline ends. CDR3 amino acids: CASTEVGYEQYF. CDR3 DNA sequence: TGTGCCAGCACTGAGGTGGGCTACGAGCAGTACTTC.

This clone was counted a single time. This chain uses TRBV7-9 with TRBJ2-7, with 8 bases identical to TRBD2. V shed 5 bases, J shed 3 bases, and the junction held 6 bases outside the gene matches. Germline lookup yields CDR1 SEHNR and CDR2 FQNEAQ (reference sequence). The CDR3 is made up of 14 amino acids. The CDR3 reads CASSREGGVYEQYF. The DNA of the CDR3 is TGTGCCAGCAGCCGGGAGGGGGGGGTCTACGAGCAGTACTTC.

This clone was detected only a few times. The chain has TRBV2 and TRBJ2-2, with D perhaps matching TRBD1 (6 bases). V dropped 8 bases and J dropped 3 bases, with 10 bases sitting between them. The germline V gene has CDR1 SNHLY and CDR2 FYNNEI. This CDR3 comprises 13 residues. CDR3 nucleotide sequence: TGTGCCAGCCTAGGGGGATACACCGGGGAGCTGTTTTTT. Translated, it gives CASLGGYTGELFF. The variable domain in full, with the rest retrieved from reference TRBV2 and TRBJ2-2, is EPEVTQTPSHQVTQMGQEVILRCVPISNHLYFYWYRQILGQKVEFLVSFYNNEISEKSEIFDDQFSVERPDGSNFTLKIRSTKLEDSAMYFCASLGGYTGELFFGEGSRLTVL.

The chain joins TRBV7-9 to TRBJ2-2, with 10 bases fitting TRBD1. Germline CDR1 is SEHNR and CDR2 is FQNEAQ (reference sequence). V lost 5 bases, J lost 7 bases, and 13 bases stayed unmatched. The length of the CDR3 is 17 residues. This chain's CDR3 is CASSRTTGTGVGGELFF. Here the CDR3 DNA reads TGTGCCAGCAGCCGGACTACCGGGACAGGGGTCGGCGGGGAGCTGTTTTTT.

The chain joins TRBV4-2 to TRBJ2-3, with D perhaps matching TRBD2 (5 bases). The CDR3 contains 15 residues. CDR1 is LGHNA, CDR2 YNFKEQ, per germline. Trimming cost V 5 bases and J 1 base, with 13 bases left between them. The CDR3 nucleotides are TGTGCCAGCAGCGAACTAGGTTCTGGCACAGATACGCAGTATTTT. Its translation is CASSELGSGTDTQYF.

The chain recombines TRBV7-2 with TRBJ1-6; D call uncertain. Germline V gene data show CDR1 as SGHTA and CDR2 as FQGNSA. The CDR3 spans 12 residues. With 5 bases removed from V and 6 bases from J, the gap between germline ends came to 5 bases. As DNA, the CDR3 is TGTGCCAGCAGCCGCCTTAATTCACCCCTCCACTTT. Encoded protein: CASSRLNSPLHF.

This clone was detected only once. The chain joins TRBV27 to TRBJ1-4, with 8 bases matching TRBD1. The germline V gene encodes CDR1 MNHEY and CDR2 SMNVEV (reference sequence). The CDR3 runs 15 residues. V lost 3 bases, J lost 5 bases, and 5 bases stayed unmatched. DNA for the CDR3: TGTGCCAGCAGTTTCGGGACAGGATCGAATGAAAAACTGTTTTTT. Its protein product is CASSFGTGSNEKLFF.

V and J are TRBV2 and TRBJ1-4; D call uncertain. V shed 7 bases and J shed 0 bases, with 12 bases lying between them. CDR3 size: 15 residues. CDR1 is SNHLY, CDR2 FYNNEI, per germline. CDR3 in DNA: TGTGCCAGCAAACTGGAGGCAACAACTAATGAAAAACTGTTTTTT. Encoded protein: CASKLEATTNEKLFF.

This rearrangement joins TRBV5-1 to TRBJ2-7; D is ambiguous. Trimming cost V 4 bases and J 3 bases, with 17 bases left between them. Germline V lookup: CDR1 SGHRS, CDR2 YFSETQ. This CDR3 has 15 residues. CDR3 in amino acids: CASSPTGLGGYEQYF. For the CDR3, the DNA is TGCGCCAGCAGCCCCACCGGGCTAGGCGGCTACGAGCAGTACTTC.

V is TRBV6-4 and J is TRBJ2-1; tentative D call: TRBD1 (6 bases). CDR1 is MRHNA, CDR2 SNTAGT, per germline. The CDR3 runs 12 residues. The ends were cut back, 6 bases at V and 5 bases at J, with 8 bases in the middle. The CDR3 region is CASRTGNNEQFF. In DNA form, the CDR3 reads TGTGCCAGCAGAACAGGGAACAATGAGCAGTTCTTC.

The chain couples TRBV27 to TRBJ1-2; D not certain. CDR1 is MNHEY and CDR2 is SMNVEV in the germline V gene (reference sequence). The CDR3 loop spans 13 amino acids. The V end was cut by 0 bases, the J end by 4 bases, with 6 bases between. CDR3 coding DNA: TGTGCCAGCAGTTTATCGAGCGGCTATGGCTACACCTTC. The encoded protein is CASSLSSGYGYTF.

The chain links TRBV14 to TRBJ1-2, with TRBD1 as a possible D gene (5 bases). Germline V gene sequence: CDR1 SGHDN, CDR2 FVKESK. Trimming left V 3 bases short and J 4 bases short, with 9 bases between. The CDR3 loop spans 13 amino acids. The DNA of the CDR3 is TGTGCCAGCAGCCATTTTCAGGGCTATGGCTACACCTTC. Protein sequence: CASSHFQGYGYTF.

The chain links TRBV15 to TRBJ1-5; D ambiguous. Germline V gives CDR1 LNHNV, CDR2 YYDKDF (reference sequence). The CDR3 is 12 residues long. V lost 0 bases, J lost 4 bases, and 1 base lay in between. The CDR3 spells CATSRDNQPQHF. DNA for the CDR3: TGTGCCACCAGCAGAGATAATCAGCCCCAGCATTTT.

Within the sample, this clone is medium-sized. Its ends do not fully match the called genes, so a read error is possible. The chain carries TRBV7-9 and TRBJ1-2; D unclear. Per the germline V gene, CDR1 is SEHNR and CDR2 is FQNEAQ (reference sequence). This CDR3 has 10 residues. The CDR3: CASSPVVLDF. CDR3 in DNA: TGTGCCAGCAGCCCCGTTGTGTTGGACTTC.

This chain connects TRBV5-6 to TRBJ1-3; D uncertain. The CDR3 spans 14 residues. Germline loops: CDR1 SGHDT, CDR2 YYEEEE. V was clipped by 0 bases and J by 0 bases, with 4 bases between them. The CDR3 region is CASSLGRSGNTIYF. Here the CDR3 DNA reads TGTGCCAGCAGCTTGGGACGCTCTGGAAACACCATATATTTT.

The CDR3 region has the DNA TGTGCCGGGGGCAGGGACCTGAACACTGAAGCTTTCTTT. Residues: CAGGRDLNTEAFF. This chain uses TRBV11-2 with TRBJ1-1, with D perhaps matching TRBD1 (6 bases). There are 13 residues in the CDR3. Per germline, CDR1 SGHAT and CDR2 FQNNGV. The V end lost 11 bases, the J end lost 0 bases, and 13 bases lay between the germline ends.

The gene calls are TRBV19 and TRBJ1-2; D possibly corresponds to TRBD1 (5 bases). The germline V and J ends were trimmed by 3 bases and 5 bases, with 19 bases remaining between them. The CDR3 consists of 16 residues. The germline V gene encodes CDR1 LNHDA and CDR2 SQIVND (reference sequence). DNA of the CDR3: TGTGCCAGTAGTATGAAGTCGGGGGGAAATCCTTATGGCTACACCTTC. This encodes CASSMKSGGNPYGYTF.

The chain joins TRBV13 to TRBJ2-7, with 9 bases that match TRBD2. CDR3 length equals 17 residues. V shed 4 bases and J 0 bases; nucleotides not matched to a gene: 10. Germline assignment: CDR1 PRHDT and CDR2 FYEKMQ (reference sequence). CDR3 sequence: CASSSYSGGTNSYEQYF. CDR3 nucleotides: TGTGCCAGCAGCTCCTACAGCGGGGGGACTAACTCCTACGAGCAGTACTTC.